This TCR beta chain was captured in a study of blood T cell repertoires in COVID-19 (dated by TCRdb to about 2020). Some background on the complete study: The collaborator samples originated in the United States, Italy and Spain and spanned the acute and convalescent phases of COVID-19. Where available, HLA class I and class II types were obtained from metadata supplied by the sample provider rather than from assay-based typing. Samples came from the ongoing ImmuneRACE study (first 160 participants) plus 1,254 subjects from 6 global collaborators. The dataset comprised deeply sampled blood TCRbeta repertoires from subjects exposed to, actively infected with, or recovered from COVID-19. The repertoires were made available in a free public database intended to serve as a resource for research on the immune response to SARS-CoV-2. Sample metadata almost always included a de-identified subject ID, COVID-19 status, age in years and sex. The material from the prospective study consisted of cDNA or gDNA derived from T cells, B-cell-depleted T cells, or PBMCs. Overall study results and their limits: Clinical and demographic metadata were provided uncurated, with the amount varying by source and participant.

TCRbeta CDR3 regions were amplified from genomic DNA by means of the immunoSEQ Assay, a bias-controlled multiplex PCR. Regarding the original processing steps: Within the assay, amplification of reference gene primers was used to estimate how many nucleated cells each sample contained. To quantify the absolute abundance of each unique TCRbeta CDR3 rearrangement, sequence reads were collapsed and filtered. For each sample, productive Simpson clonality was calculated by taking the square root of Simpson's diversity index across productive rearrangements. Sourced from immuneACCESS, this table was stored by TCRdb with only in-frame sequences that have V and J called. A share of the clones is absent; for the studies checked, an unresolved V gene accounts for under half, and the remainder has no known explanation. V, J and clone size derive from that table, while D and trimming were established from the DNA sequence. The sample table contains about 220,000 clones; only one count was recorded for roughly nine tenths of them. The ten biggest clones cover under 2% of the sample.

Each collaborating institution followed its own protocols to collect whole blood in K2EDTA tubes. For TCRbeta analysis, collaborator samples were shipped as frozen whole blood, as isolated PBMCs, or as DNA extracted from either sample type. Germline trimming: 8 bases from V, 5 bases from J; junction bases outside gene matches: 9. The CDR1 and CDR2 encoded by the germline V gene are SNHLY and FYNNEI. The CDR3 covers 15 residues, taking in both the cysteine and the phenylalanine. Solely the CDR3 DNA is kept, with 45 bases framed from the first base. As to this clone: There is no known antigen for this receptor. There are no base qualities to consult, and no much larger clone falls within one base.

The sequenced sample consisted of peripheral blood. The TCR originated in a man aged 35-49 years with active or convalescent COVID-19. The receptor chain draws on TRBV2 and TRBJ1-6; the junction holds 7 bases that match TRBD1. The nucleotide sequence is given as TGTGCCAGCTGCCCTCGACAGGGCAATAATTCACCCCTCCACTTT. Its protein product is CASCPRQGNNSPLHF.